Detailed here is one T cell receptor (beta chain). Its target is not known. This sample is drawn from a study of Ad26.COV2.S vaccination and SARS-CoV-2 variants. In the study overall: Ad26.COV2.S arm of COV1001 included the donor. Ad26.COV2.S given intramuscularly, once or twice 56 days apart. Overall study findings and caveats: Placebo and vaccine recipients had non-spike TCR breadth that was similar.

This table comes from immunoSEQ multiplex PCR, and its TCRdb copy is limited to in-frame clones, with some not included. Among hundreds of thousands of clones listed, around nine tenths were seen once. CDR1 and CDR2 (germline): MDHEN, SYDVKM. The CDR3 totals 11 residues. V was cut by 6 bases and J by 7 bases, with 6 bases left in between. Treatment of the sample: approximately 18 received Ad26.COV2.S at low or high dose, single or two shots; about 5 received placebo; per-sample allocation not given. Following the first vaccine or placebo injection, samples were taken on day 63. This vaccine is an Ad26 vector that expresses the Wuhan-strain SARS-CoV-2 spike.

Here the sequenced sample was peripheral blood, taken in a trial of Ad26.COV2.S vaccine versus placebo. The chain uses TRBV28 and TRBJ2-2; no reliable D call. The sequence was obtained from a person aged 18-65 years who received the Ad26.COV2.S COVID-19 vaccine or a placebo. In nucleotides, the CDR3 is TGTGCCAGCAGCTCCCTCGGGGAGCTGTTTTTT. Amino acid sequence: CASSSLGELFF.